The present TCR beta chain was sequenced within a study of T cell responses to AZD1222 COVID-19 vaccine. Germline values: CDR1 WSHSY, CDR2 SAAADI. V was shortened by 0 bases and J by 5 bases, with 4 bases between the two germline ends. There are 12 residues in the CDR3. Clones were sequenced by immunoSEQ multiplex PCR, and TCRdb holds only the in-frame ones, with some missing. The sample holds about 93,000 clones, around 87% seen once. V gene TRBV10-2 combines with J gene TRBJ1-1; D is unresolved. This sample comprised peripheral blood, obtained 28 days after the second AZD1222 dose. This receptor was obtained from an adult who received the AZD1222 COVID-19 vaccine. The CDR3 here is CASSESRTEAFF. CDR3 nucleotide sequence: TGCGCCAGCAGTGAGTCGCGGACTGAAGCTTTCTTT.